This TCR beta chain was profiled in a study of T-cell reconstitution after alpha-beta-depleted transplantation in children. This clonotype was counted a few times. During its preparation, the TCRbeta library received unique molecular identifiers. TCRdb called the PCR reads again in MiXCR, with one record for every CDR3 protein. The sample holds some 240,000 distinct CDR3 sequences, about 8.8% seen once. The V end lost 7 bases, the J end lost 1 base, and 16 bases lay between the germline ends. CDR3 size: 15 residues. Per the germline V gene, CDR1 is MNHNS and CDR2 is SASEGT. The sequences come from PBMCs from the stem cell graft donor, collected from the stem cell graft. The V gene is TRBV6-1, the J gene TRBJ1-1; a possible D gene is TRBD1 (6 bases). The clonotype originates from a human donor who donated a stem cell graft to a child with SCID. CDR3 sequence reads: CASTEGGLGNTEAFF. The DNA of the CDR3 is TGTGCCAGCACCGAGGGGGGACTTGGGAACACTGAAGCTTTCTTT.